Listed below are T cell receptor beta chains from one sample, sequenced in a study of T cell responses to AZD1222 COVID-19 vaccine. The method was immunoSEQ multiplex PCR; TCRdb's version includes in-frame clones alone and lacks a portion of them. The sample shows 97,000 or so clones, approximately 90% of them seen only once. Sequenced material: peripheral blood, taken 28 days after the second AZD1222 dose. The receptors stem from an adult who received the AZD1222 COVID-19 vaccine. CDR3s include the opening cysteine and the closing phenylalanine or tryptophan. D genes are given only for firm matches. Clone size, where shown, is once, few, many, or a class for clones that have expanded.

j_call clone_size d_call v_call cdr3_nt cdr3_aa
TRBJ1-2 - - TRBV27 TGTGCCAGCAGTTTACAGGGCGCGGGGGGGGGCTACACCTTC CASSLQGAGGGYTF
TRBJ2-5 - TRBD2 TRBV28 TGTGCCAGCTCGGCGGGAGGGCCGGGGGAGACCCAGTACTTC CASSAGGPGETQYF
TRBJ1-2 - - TRBV10-3 TGTGCCATCAGAGCCCAAGGTGGGGGAGAGCACTATGGCTACACCTTC CAIRAQGGGEHYGYTF
TRBJ2-5 - - TRBV18 TGTGCCAGCTCACGGGTAGGAGAGACCCAGTACTTC CASSRVGETQYF
TRBJ2-7 - TRBD1 TRBV2 TGTGCCAGCTTGGGCTGGCCAGGGGGCAACGAGCAGTACTTC CASLGWPGGNEQYF
TRBJ1-3 - - TRBV4-3 TGCGCCAGCAGCCAAGGGGCAGACTCTGGAAACACCATATATTTT CASSQGADSGNTIYF
TRBJ1-5 - - TRBV12-3/TRBV12-4 TGTGCCAGCAGTTGGGGGTTGGATCAGCCCCAGCATTTT CASSWGLDQPQHF
TRBJ1-2 - - TRBV7-9 TGTGCCAGCAGCTCGTCCCTCAATGGCTACACCTTC CASSSSLNGYTF
TRBJ1-2 - - TRBV18 TGTGCCAGCTCACCCCAGGGCATTAACTATGGCTACACCTTC CASSPQGINYGYTF
TRBJ2-1 - TRBD2 TRBV2 TGTGCCAGCATCCTAGCGGAATACAATGAGCAGTTCTTC CASILAEYNEQFF
TRBJ2-7 - TRBD1 TRBV28 TGTGCCAGCAGGACAGGGGGCGCGATGGGAAGCTACGAGCAGTACTTC CASRTGGAMGSYEQYF
TRBJ2-5 - TRBD2 TRBV19 TGTGCCAGTAGTACCATCCTCGGGGCGGGAGACGAGACCCAGTACTTC CASSTILGAGDETQYF
TRBJ2-1 - TRBD2 TRBV5-5 TGTGCCAGCAGCCAGGGACTAGCGGGAGTAGGCTCCTACAATGAGCAGTTCTTC CASSQGLAGVGSYNEQFF
TRBJ1-1 few - TRBV6-1 TGTGCCAGCAGTGAAGAATATAGGATCACTGAAGCTTTCTTT CASSEEYRITEAFF
TRBJ2-1 - - TRBV20-1 TGCAGTGCTAGTCACAGGGTATACAATGAGCAGTTCTTC CSASHRVYNEQFF
TRBJ2-2 - - TRBV11-2 TGTGCCAGCAGCCCATTTTTAGCTTTCGCCGGGGAGCTGTTTTTT CASSPFLAFAGELFF
TRBJ2-1 - TRBD1 TRBV7-9 TGTGCCAGCAGCTTAGAAGGGGGCATTGAGCAGTTCTTC CASSLEGGIEQFF
TRBJ1-3 - - TRBV9 TGTGCCAGCAGCGCCGGGGACCCTGGAAACACCATATATTTT CASSAGDPGNTIYF
TRBJ2-3 - - TRBV7-6 TGTGCCAGCAGCTTAGCGGGAGAGGTGGCAGATACGCAGTATTTT CASSLAGEVADTQYF
TRBJ1-2 - - TRBV5-3 TGTGCCATGAGGGGTGGTGGCTACACCTTC CAMRGGGYTF
TRBJ1-2 - - TRBV5-1 TGCGCCAGCAGCACATCCGGACAGTACTATGGCTACACCTTC CASSTSGQYYGYTF
TRBJ1-1 - TRBD1 TRBV4-1 TGCGCCAGCCGGGGACAGACATCCAACACTGAAGCTTTCTTT CASRGQTSNTEAFF
TRBJ2-5 - - TRBV5-4 TGTGCCAGCAGCTTGGGGGCGACGGAGACCCAGTACTTC CASSLGATETQYF
TRBJ2-3 - TRBD2 TRBV7-3 TGTGCCAGCAGCTCCGGACTAGCGGGAGGGGGGAATACGCAGTATTTT CASSSGLAGGGNTQYF
TRBJ2-7 - TRBD1 TRBV11-3 TGTGCCAGCAGCGAAGGGGGCCCTCAGGGCGAGCAGTACTTC CASSEGGPQGEQYF
TRBJ2-7 - - TRBV18 TGTGCCAGCTCGCCTACCGGGACCAAGGCGGACGAGCAGTACTTC CASSPTGTKADEQYF